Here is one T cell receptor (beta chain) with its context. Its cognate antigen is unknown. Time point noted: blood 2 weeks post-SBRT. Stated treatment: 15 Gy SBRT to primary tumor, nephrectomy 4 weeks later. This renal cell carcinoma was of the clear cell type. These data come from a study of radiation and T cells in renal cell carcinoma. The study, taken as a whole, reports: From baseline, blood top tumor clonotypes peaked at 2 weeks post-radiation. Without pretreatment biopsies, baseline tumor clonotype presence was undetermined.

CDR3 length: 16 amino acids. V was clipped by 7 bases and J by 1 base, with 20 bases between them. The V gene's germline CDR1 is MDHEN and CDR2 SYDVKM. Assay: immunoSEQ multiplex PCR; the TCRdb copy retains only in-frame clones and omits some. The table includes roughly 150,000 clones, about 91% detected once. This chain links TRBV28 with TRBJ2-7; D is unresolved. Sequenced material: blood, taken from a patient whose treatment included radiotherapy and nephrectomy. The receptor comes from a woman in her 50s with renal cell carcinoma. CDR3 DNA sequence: TGTGCCAGCACCTCACCCCGAGTAGTAATTTCCTACGAGCAGTACTTC. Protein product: CASTSPRVVISYEQYF.